The sample holds a few counts of the clone carrying this T cell receptor beta chain. Its target is unknown. These data belong to a study of tumor-infiltrating lymphocytes in localized non-small cell lung cancer. The wider study: Resected tumor was paired with non-adjacent uninvolved lung from the same patient.

Study-level points and caveats: Only some patients had TCR sequencing, depending on available tissue. Immunotypes IM1 and IM2 had similar TCR-derived T-cell fractions. TCRbeta sequencing showed higher T cell infiltration in tumors than uninvolved lung.

Sequencing was performed with immunoSEQ multiplex PCR; in TCRdb, only in-frame clones are kept and a portion is missing. The repertoire holds about 3,000 clones, with around 40% as singletons. The length of the CDR3 is 17 residues. V was clipped by 0 bases and J by 5 bases; unmatched bases: 7. Germline values: CDR1 SGHRS, CDR2 YFSETQ. This receptor was taken from a human donor with non-small cell lung cancer. The sample was uninvolved lung tissue not adjacent to the tumor. The chain recombines TRBV5-1 with TRBJ2-2; 10 bases are a match to TRBD2. This CDR3 is CASSLVASGGYTGELFF. The CDR3 nucleotides read TGCGCCAGCAGCTTGGTCGCTAGCGGGGGATATACCGGGGAGCTGTTTTTT.